The next 2 T cell receptor beta chains were all read from a single sample in a study of T cell repertoires in cytomegalovirus infection. MiXCR was run by TCRdb on the reads, yielding one entry per CDR3 protein. The sample shows some 100,000 distinct CDR3 sequences, 23% of them seen only once. Sequencing used CD8+ T cells from PBMCs. Source of these receptors: a human donor in good health (CMV status not recorded). Some clones in this sample may be carry-over from other donors' samples.

This clonotype was seen only a few times. V is TRBV27 and J is TRBJ1-5, with D possibly TRBD1 on 6 matching bases. Germline V gene sequence: CDR1 MNHEY, CDR2 SMNVEV (reference sequence). Trimming took 4 bases from V and 8 from J, leaving 15 bases between them. This CDR3 contains 14 residues. The chain's CDR3 is CASSSTGPLEPQHF. Written as DNA, the CDR3 is TGTGCCAGCAGTTCGACAGGCCCCCTTGAGCCCCAGCATTTT.

In its sample, this clonotype was seen a few times. The V call is TRBV12-3 or TRBV12-4, the J call TRBJ2-2, with TRBD2 matching 9 bases. The CDR3 consists of 16 residues. The V segment lost 6 bases and the J segment 6 bases; nucleotides outside the gene matches: 11. The CDR3, as DNA: TGTGCCAGCAGCACCGAGGCGGGGGGGCCCCCCGGGGAGCTGTTTTTT. Protein sequence: CASSTEAGGPPGELFF.